This T cell receptor (beta chain) was documented in a study of cytomegalovirus exposure and HLA in healthy donors. The primer mix had 60 Vbeta and 13 Jbeta primers. TCRdb's table, derived via immunoSEQ multiplex PCR, lists solely in-frame clones and lacks some. This table lists fewer than 85,000 clones. Comments on this clone: Its matching antigen is unknown.

Overall study findings and caveats: Most TCR sequences were uncommon, yet certain public TCRs appeared in many donors. Some TCR beta chains (around 160 of them) were listed as cytomegalovirus-associated.

Trimming took off 7 bases at V and 2 bases at J, with 12 bases between the two ends. This CDR3 spans 14 amino acids. The germline V gene has CDR1 MNHEY and CDR2 SMNVEV (reference sequence). The TCR sequence derives from a woman in her thirties or forties in good health and CMV-seropositive. The specimen sequenced was PBMCs. The chain carries TRBV27 and TRBJ1-5, with a weak D call TRBD1 (5 bases). This CDR3 is CASKGNYGNQPQHF. As DNA, the CDR3 is TGTGCCAGCAAGGGGAACTATGGCAATCAGCCCCAGCATTTT.